A selection of T cell receptor beta chains follows, all from one sample in a study of siplizumab effects on memory and regulatory T cells. Only in-frame clones appear in the TCRdb table, and some are missing; sequencing was by immunoSEQ multiplex PCR. The table records around 110,000 clones, roughly 94% of them present only once. The source material was non-Treg CD4+ T cells sorted from blood. The receptors were gathered from a human donor in good health. Both conserved end residues are trimmed from each CDR3.

j_call: TRBJ1-2; v_call: TRBV4-2; cdr3_aa: ASSQDWGDYGYT
j_call: TRBJ1-1; v_call: TRBV2; cdr3_aa: ASSDSAFGSLNTEAF
j_call: TRBJ1-1; v_call: TRBV19; cdr3_aa: ASSSGLPEAEAF
j_call: TRBJ2-7; v_call: TRBV4-1; cdr3_aa: ASSQVGQGYEQY
j_call: TRBJ2-1; v_call: TRBV2; cdr3_aa: ASSVAGGDNEQF
j_call: TRBJ2-7; v_call: TRBV7-2; cdr3_aa: ASSLRDGEQY
j_call: TRBJ2-1; v_call: TRBV9; cdr3_aa: ASSWGGGDEQF
j_call: TRBJ1-2; v_call: TRBV15; cdr3_aa: ATSTDQYGYT
j_call: TRBJ2-2; v_call: TRBV5-1; cdr3_aa: ASSLSGGNTGELF
j_call: TRBJ2-3; v_call: TRBV19; cdr3_aa: ASSSLGTRRTDTQY
j_call: TRBJ1-5; v_call: TRBV6-5; cdr3_aa: ASRLTDDQPQH
j_call: TRBJ1-5; v_call: TRBV6-4; cdr3_aa: ASSDSDGQPQH
j_call: TRBJ2-7; v_call: TRBV6-1; cdr3_aa: ASSEAAGQAQKQY